These 5 T cell receptor beta chains originate from one sample sequenced in a study of cytomegalovirus exposure and HLA in healthy donors. The PCR ran on 60 Vbeta and 13 Jbeta primers. Clones were sequenced by immunoSEQ multiplex PCR, and TCRdb holds only the in-frame ones, with some missing. The sample contains approximately 140,000 clones, 65% to 80% of which appear only once. The sample taken for sequencing was PBMCs. Source of these receptors: a woman in her forties or fifties in good health and CMV-seropositive.

This clone came up a few times. The gene calls are TRBV28 and TRBJ1-1, with D tentatively TRBD1 (6 bases). This CDR3 is built from 14 residues. V lost 2 bases and J lost 6, with 13 bases in between. Germline CDR1 reads MDHEN; CDR2 reads SYDVKM. In DNA, the CDR3 is TGTGCCAGCAGTTTAATCAGGGGCCGAGCTGAAGCTTTCTTT. As protein: CASSLIRGRAEAFF.

Regarding this clone: The junction shows a germline mismatch at one end, possibly a read error. CDR3 nucleotides: TGTGCCTGGAGGGAGGGGGGGGGACTCTACGGGCAGTACTTC. Amino acid sequence: CAWREGGGLYGQYF. V is TRBV30 and J is TRBJ2-7; perhaps TRBD2 as D (7 bases). Germline lookup yields CDR1 GTSNPN and CDR2 SVGIG (reference sequence). The length of the CDR3 is 14 residues.

The rearrangement uses TRBV7-8 and TRBJ2-2; D ambiguous. Germline assignment: CDR1 SGHVS and CDR2 FQNEAQ. The CDR3 length is 13 residues. V lost 1 base, J lost 5 bases, and 5 bases lay in between. The CDR3 reads CASSLVLTGELFF. The CDR3 nucleotides read TGTGCCAGCAGCTTAGTTCTTACCGGGGAGCTGTTTTTT.

The chain carries TRBV27 and TRBJ2-7; 7 bases are a match to TRBD2. The CDR3 sequence is 16 residues long. The germline V gene encodes CDR1 MNHEY and CDR2 SMNVEV (reference sequence). The V gene end was trimmed by 5 bases and the J gene end by 3 bases; junction bases not matched to a gene: 13. This CDR3 reads CASSPRTFGGGYEQYF. The CDR3 bases are TGTGCCAGCAGTCCAAGGACATTTGGGGGGGGCTACGAGCAGTACTTC.

CDR3 nucleotides: TGCGCCAGCAGCCCTGACAGGGGACATGGCTACACCTTC. Translation gives CASSPDRGHGYTF. This chain connects TRBV5-1 to TRBJ1-2; 8 bases are a match to TRBD1. V lost 4 bases, J lost 6 bases, and 5 bases stayed unmatched. Germline V CDR1 and CDR2: SGHRS, YFSETQ. CDR3 size: 13 residues.